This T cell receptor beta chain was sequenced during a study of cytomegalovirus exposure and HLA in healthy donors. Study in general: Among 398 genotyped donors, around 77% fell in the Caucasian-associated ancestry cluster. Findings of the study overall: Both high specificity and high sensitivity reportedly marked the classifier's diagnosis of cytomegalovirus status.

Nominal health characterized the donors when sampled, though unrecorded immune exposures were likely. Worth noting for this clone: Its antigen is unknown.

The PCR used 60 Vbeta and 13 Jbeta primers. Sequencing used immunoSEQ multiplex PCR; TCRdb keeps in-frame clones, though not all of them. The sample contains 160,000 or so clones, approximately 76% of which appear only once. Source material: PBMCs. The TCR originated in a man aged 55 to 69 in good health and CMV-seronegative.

In DNA, the CDR3 is TGCAGCGTCGCCGGGACAGAGGTCTCTGGAAACACCATATATTTT. It codes for CSVAGTEVSGNTIYF. The J gene is TRBJ1-3, the V gene TRBV29-1; 7 bases line up with TRBD1. Unmatched junction bases numbered 8, after V lost 6 bases and J lost 0 bases. Germline V gene sequence: CDR1 SQVTM, CDR2 ANQGSEA. The CDR3 contains 15 residues.